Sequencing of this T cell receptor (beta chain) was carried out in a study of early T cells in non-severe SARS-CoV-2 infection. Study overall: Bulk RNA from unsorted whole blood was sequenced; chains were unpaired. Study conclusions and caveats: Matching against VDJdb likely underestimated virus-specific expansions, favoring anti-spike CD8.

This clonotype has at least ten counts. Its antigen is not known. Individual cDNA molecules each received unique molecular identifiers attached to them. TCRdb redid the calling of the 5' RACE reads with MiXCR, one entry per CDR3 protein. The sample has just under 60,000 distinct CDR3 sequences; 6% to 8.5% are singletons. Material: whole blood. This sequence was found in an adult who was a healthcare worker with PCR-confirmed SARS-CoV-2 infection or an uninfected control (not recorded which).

The CDR3 region is CATTRGARGYTF. The CDR3 nucleotides read TGTGCCACCACCCGGGGGGCGCGGGGCTACACCTTC. The chain recombines TRBV28 with TRBJ1-2, with a tentative D call TRBD1 (6 bases). The CDR3 length is 12 residues. Trimming shortened V by 10 bases and J by 8 bases, and 17 bases separated the two germline ends. Germline lookup yields CDR1 MDHEN and CDR2 SYDVKM.